The 15 T cell receptor beta chains listed next were all sequenced from one sample in a study of graft-versus-host responses after intestinal transplantation. Processed graft tissue released its intraepithelial and lamina propria lymphocytes. Some clones are missing from TCRdb's copy, which holds only in-frame ones; the method was immunoSEQ multiplex PCR. The sample includes approximately 8,200 clones, 75% of them seen just once. This specimen consisted of ileum tissue, obtained 220 to 230 days after intestinal transplant. These receptors were collected from a human patient who received an intestinal transplant, so some T cells may come from the graft donor.

This clone has a single count. The V call is TRBV6-5, the J call TRBJ2-1; D remains unclear. Germline V lookup: CDR1 MNHEY, CDR2 SVGAGI. The CDR3 extends over 16 amino acids. Trimming took off 1 base at V and 7 bases at J, with 17 bases between the two ends. CDR3 sequence (DNA): TGTGCCAGCAGTTACTTATCGGATTTTAGCCTTAATGAGCAGTTCTTC. Translating it yields CASSYLSDFSLNEQFF.

This clone has just a few counts. V gene TRBV6-6 combines with J gene TRBJ1-1; 8 bases align to TRBD1. V lost 5 bases and J lost 1; bases outside the gene matches: 6. The germline CDR1 and CDR2 sequences are MNHNY and SVGAGI (reference sequence). The CDR3 has 15 amino acids. The CDR3, as DNA: TGTGCCAGCAGTCGCACCGGGACAGGGAACACTGAAGCTTTCTTT. Translating it yields CASSRTGTGNTEAFF.

In nucleotides, the CDR3 is TGTGCCAGCAAAGGCTGGCGGGAGGGCCCCTACGAGCAGTACTTC. Protein sequence: CASKGWREGPYEQYF. The V call is TRBV27, the J call TRBJ2-7, with 9 bases lining up with TRBD2. Germline CDR1 and CDR2: MNHEY and SMNVEV (reference sequence). V shed 7 bases, J shed 2 bases, and the junction held 9 bases outside the gene matches. This CDR3 is built from 15 residues.

This clone is labeled large. V usage is TRBV19 and J usage is TRBJ1-6; 7 bases line up with TRBD1. The ends lost 7 bases at V and 7 bases at J; junction bases unmatched: 10. The CDR3 runs to 15 residues. Germline values: CDR1 LNHDA, CDR2 SQIVND (reference sequence). The CDR3 loop is CASKSPTGRNSPLHF. In nucleotides, the CDR3 is TGTGCCAGTAAATCCCCGACAGGGAGGAATTCACCCCTCCACTTT.

Only a few counts were recorded for this clone. J is TRBJ2-7 and V is TRBV11-2; TRBD2 aligns across 7 bases. The CDR3 is 13 residues long. Per the germline V gene, CDR1 is SGHAT and CDR2 is FQNNGV. J gave up 2 bases and V 4 bases, and 2 bases lay outside the gene matches. CDR3 in amino acids: CASSSSGAYEQYF. Here the CDR3 DNA reads TGTGCCAGCAGCTCTAGCGGAGCCTACGAGCAGTACTTC.

Regarding this clone: A far larger clone is just one base off, so this is likely a read error. The rearrangement uses TRBV6-5 and TRBJ2-6, with 9 positions matching TRBD1. CDR1 and CDR2 (germline): MNHEY, SVGAGI. The CDR3 extends over 15 amino acids. V trimming: 5 bases; J trimming: 2 bases; junction bases outside the gene matches: 1. This CDR3 is CASSRQGAGANVLTF. The CDR3 DNA is TGTGCCAGCAGTCGACAGGGGGCTGGGGCCAACGTCCTGACTTTC.

This clone was found once. The gene calls are TRBV18 and TRBJ1-2; D is unresolved. CDR3 length equals 15 residues. V lost 3 bases and J lost 4, with 15 bases in between. Germline V gene data show CDR1 as KGHSH and CDR2 as LQKENI. In DNA, the CDR3 is TGTGCCAGCTCACCGAGGATTCGCCAAATCTATGGCTACACCTTC. Residues: CASSPRIRQIYGYTF.

CDR3 bases: TGTGCCAGTAGTGCCGGCAGGGGGCTGTCTGAAAAACTGTTTTTT. Translation: CASSAGRGLSEKLFF. This chain joins TRBV19 and TRBJ1-4, with TRBD1 identical over 8 bases. The junction had 9 bases not matched to a gene; V was cut back by 5 bases and J by 7 bases. Germline lookup yields CDR1 LNHDA and CDR2 SQIVND (reference sequence). The CDR3 extends over 15 amino acids.

This chain joins TRBV10-2 and TRBJ2-1; the D is unclear. Trimming took off 5 bases at V and 1 base at J, with 6 bases between the two ends. CDR1 and CDR2 from the germline V gene are WSHSY and SAAADI. CDR3 length equals 13 residues. The CDR3 protein is CASSTGSYNEQFF. The CDR3 DNA reads TGCGCCAGCAGTACCGGTTCCTACAATGAGCAGTTCTTC.

The chain joins TRBV6-4 to TRBJ2-3, with TRBD2 matching 10 bases. Germline V lookup: CDR1 MRHNA, CDR2 SNTAGT. The CDR3 is made up of 15 amino acids. With V trimmed by 5 bases and J by 2 bases, 4 bases remained unmatched. The CDR3 DNA follows: TGTGCCAGCAGTTCCGGGACTAGCGACACAGATACGCAGTATTTT. Translated, it gives CASSSGTSDTDTQYF.

The V call is TRBV29-1, the J call TRBJ1-5; D is uncertain. Trimming stripped 4 bases from V and 6 bases from J, with 13 bases between. Per germline, CDR1 SQVTM and CDR2 ANQGSEA. The CDR3 is made up of 13 amino acids. CDR3 in DNA: TGCAGCGTTGCGGGCGGGCAGACTCAGCCCCAGCATTTT. This gives the protein CSVAGGQTQPQHF.

This chain uses TRBV2 with TRBJ2-1; 12 bases fit TRBD2. Germline V gives CDR1 SNHLY, CDR2 FYNNEI. This CDR3 spans 14 amino acids. V was pared by 6 bases and J by 6 bases, with 3 bases of the junction left unmatched. The CDR3 loop reads CASRVLAGGNEQFF. The CDR3 nucleotides are TGTGCCAGCAGAGTACTAGCGGGAGGCAATGAGCAGTTCTTC.

The count of this clone is one. J is TRBJ2-5 and V is TRBV5-1, with TRBD1 matching over 8 bases. Gene TRBJ2-7 matches the end of the DNA better, so the J call may be wrong. Germline CDR1 and CDR2: SGHRS and YFSETQ. The CDR3 runs 15 residues. The DNA of the CDR3 is TGCGCCAGCAGCGTGACCGGGACAGGTGCCTACGAGCAGTACTTC. This codes for CASSVTGTGAYEQYF.

CDR3 sequence reads: CVPRSGTENTGELFF. CDR3 nucleotides: TGTGTCCCCCGGTCTGGGACAGAGAACACCGGGGAGCTGTTTTTT. This chain joins TRBV6-9 and TRBJ2-2; 7 bases are shared with TRBD1. This CDR3 is 15 amino acids long. The germline V gene has CDR1 MNHGY and CDR2 SVAAGI.

For this clone: The junction differs from germline at one of its ends, possibly a read error. The rearrangement joins TRBV14 to TRBJ2-6, with D tentatively TRBD1 (5 bases). Germline V gene lookup returns CDR1 SGHDN and CDR2 FVKESK. The CDR3 extends over 15 amino acids. The CDR3, as DNA: TGTGCCAGCAGCCGCACAGGTGGTGGGACCAACGTCCTGACTTTC. Translating it yields CASSRTGGGTNVLTF.